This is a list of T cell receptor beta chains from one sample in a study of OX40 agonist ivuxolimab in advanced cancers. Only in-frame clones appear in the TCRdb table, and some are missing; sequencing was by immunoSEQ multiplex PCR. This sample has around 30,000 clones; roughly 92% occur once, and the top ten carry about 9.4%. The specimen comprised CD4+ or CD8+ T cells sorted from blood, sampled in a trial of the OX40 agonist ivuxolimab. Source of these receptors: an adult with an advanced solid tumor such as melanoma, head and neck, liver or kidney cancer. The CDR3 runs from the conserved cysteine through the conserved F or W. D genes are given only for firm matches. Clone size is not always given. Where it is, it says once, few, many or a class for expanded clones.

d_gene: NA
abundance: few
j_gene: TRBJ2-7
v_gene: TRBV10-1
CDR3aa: CASSEVDSLQYF
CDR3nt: TGCGCCAGCAGTGAGGTCGACTCTTTACAGTACTTC

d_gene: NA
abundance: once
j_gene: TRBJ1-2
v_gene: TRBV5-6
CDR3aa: CASSSPHRADGYTF
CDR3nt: TGTGCCAGCAGCTCCCCCCACAGGGCGGATGGCTACACCTTC

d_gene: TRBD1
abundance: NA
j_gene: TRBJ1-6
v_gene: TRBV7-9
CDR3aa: CASSLWRDRNSPLHF
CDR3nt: TGTGCCAGCAGCTTATGGCGGGACAGAAATTCACCCCTCCACTTT

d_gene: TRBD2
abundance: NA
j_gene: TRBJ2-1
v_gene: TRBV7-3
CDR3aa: CASSKTSGVLYNEQFF
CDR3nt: TGTGCCAGCAGCAAGACTAGCGGGGTGCTCTACAATGAGCAGTTCTTC

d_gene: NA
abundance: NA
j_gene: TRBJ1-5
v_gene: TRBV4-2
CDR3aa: CASSQVSLSNQPQHF
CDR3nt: TGTGCCAGCAGCCAAGTGAGTCTTAGCAATCAGCCCCAGCATTTT

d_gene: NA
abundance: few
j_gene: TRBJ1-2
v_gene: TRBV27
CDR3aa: CASRGLQGYGYTF
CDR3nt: TGTGCCAGCAGGGGACTCCAAGGTTATGGCTACACCTTC

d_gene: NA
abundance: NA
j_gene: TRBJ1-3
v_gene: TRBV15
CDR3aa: CATSRAQDSGNTIYF
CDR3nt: TGTGCCACCAGCAGAGCGCAGGACTCTGGAAACACCATATATTTT

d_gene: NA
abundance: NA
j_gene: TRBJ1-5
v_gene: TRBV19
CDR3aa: CASSIAGDGNQPQHF
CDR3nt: TGTGCCAGTAGTATAGCAGGGGACGGCAATCAGCCCCAGCATTTT

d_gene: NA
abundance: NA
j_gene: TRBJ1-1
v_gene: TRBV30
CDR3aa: CAWSPGYRGTEAFF
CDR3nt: TGTGCCTGGAGTCCGGGTTATCGGGGGACTGAAGCTTTCTTT

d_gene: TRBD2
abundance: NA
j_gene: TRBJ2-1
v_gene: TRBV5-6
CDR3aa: CASSPGTSYNEQFF
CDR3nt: TGTGCCAGCAGCCCAGGGACTAGCTACAATGAGCAGTTCTTC

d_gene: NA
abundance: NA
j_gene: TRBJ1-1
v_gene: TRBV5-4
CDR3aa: CASSLVMGQGGTEAFF
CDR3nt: TGTGCCAGCAGCTTGGTCATGGGGCAGGGAGGCACTGAAGCTTTCTTT

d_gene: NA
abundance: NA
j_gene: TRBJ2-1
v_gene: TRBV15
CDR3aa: CATSRTPRGSSYNEQFF
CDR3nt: TGTGCCACCAGCAGAACGCCTAGGGGGAGCTCCTACAATGAGCAGTTCTTC

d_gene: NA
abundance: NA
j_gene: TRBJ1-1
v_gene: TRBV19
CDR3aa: CASSVSEALRDTEAFF
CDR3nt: TGTGCCAGTAGTGTGTCTGAAGCATTAAGGGACACTGAAGCTTTCTTT

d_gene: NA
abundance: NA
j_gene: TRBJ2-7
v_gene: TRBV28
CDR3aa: CASSPLYEQYF
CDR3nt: TGTGCCAGCAGTCCACTCTACGAGCAGTACTTC

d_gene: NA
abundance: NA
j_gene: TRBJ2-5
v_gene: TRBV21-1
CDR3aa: CAFKRGIPPGLEFLGQETQYF
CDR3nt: TGTGCCTTCAAAAGAGGGATACCGCCGGGACTAGAGTTCTTGGGGCAAGAGACCCAGTACTTC

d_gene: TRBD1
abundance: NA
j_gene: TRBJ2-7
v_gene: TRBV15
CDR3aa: CATSRSRTGGDEQYF
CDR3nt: TGTGCCACCAGCAGATCTAGGACAGGGGGGGACGAGCAGTACTTC

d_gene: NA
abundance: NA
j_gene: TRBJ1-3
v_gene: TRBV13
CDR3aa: CASSLGGREEDTIYF
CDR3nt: TGTGCCAGCAGCTTAGGCGGCAGGGAGGAGGACACCATATATTTT

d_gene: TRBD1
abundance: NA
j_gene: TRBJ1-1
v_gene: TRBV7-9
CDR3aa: CASSPRQGGYTEAFF
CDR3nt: TGTGCCAGCAGCCCCCGACAGGGTGGATACACTGAAGCTTTCTTT

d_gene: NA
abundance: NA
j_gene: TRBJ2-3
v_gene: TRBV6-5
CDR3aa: CASSQLPRDTQYF
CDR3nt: TGTGCCAGCAGTCAGTTACCCAGAGATACGCAGTATTTT

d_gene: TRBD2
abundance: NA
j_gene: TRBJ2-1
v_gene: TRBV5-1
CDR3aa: CASSFTGGPVLEQFF
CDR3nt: TGCGCCAGCAGCTTTACGGGAGGGCCGGTACTTGAGCAGTTCTTC

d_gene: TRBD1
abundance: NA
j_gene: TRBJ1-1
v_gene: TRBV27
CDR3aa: CASSTIQGVAEAFF
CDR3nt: TGTGCCAGCAGTACTATTCAGGGGGTGGCTGAAGCTTTCTTT

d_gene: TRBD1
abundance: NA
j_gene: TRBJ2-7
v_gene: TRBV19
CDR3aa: CASSIVGTGNYEQYF
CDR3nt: TGTGCCAGTAGTATAGTCGGGACAGGGAACTACGAGCAGTACTTC

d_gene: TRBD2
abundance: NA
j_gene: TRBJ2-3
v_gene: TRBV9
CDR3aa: CASSPVAGNTDTQYF
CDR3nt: TGTGCCAGCAGCCCCGTAGCGGGGAACACAGATACGCAGTATTTT

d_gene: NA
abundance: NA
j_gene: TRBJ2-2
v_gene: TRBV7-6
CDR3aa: CASSNVRAGELFF
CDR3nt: TGTGCCAGCAGCAACGTTAGAGCCGGGGAGCTGTTTTTT

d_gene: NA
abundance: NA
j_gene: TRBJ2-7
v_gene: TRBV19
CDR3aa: CASSVVDSYEQYF
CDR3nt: TGTGCCAGTAGTGTTGTGGACTCCTACGAGCAGTACTTC

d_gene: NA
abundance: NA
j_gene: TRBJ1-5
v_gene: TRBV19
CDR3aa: CASSPDSVFNQPQHF
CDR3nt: TGTGCCAGTAGCCCTGACAGTGTTTTCAATCAGCCCCAGCATTTT

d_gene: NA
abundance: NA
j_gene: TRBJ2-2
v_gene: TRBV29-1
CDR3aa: CSVPGPGELFF
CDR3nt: TGCAGCGTTCCGGGTCCCGGGGAGCTGTTTTTT

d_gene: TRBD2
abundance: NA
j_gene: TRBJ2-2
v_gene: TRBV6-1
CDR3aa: CASRMTSGDTGELFF
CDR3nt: TGTGCCAGCAGGATGACTAGCGGGGACACCGGGGAGCTGTTTTTT

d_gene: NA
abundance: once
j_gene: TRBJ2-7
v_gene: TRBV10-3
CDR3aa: CAISEVSSYEQYF
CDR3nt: TGTGCCATCAGTGAGGTCAGCTCCTACGAGCAGTACTTC